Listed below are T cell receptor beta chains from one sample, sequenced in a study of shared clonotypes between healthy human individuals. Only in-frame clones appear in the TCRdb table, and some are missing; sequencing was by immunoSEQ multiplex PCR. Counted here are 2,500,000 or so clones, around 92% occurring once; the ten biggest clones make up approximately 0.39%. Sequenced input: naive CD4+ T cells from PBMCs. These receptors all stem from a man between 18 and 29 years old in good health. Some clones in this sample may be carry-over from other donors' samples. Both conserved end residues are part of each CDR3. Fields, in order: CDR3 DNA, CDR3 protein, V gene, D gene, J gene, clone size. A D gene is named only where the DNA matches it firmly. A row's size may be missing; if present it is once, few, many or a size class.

CDR3nt: TGTGCCAGCAGCCCGACTAGCGATTTTAACAATGAGCAGTTCTTC; CDR3aa: CASSPTSDFNNEQFF; v_gene: TRBV7-9; d_gene: TRBD2; j_gene: TRBJ2-1; abundance: -
CDR3nt: TGTGCCAGCAGCTTGGTTTGGGGCGAAGAGACCCAGTACTTC; CDR3aa: CASSLVWGEETQYF; v_gene: TRBV5-6; d_gene: -; j_gene: TRBJ2-5; abundance: once
CDR3nt: TGCAGCGTTGATTCGGCTAGCGGATACGAGCAGTACTTC; CDR3aa: CSVDSASGYEQYF; v_gene: TRBV29-1; d_gene: TRBD2; j_gene: TRBJ2-7; abundance: -
CDR3nt: TGTGCCAGCAGCTCCCCCAGTATTGTGAACACTGAAGCTTTCTTT; CDR3aa: CASSSPSIVNTEAFF; v_gene: TRBV6-5; d_gene: -; j_gene: TRBJ1-1; abundance: -
CDR3nt: TGTGCCAGCTCCCTCCCCTACGAGCAGTACTTC; CDR3aa: CASSLPYEQYF; v_gene: TRBV6-1; d_gene: -; j_gene: TRBJ2-7; abundance: -
CDR3nt: TGTGCCAGCACCGACGAGCAGTACTTC; CDR3aa: CASTDEQYF; v_gene: TRBV27; d_gene: -; j_gene: TRBJ2-7; abundance: -
CDR3nt: TGCGCCAGCAGCTTCCCGGGACTAGCGGGAGTCTACAATGAGCAGTTCTTC; CDR3aa: CASSFPGLAGVYNEQFF; v_gene: TRBV5-1; d_gene: TRBD2; j_gene: TRBJ2-1; abundance: -
CDR3nt: TGCGCCAGCAGCTTGGCCGCCGGGTCAGATACGCAGTATTTT; CDR3aa: CASSLAAGSDTQYF; v_gene: TRBV5-1; d_gene: -; j_gene: TRBJ2-3; abundance: -
CDR3nt: TGTGCCTGGAGTGTAAAGGTAGCGGGAGGATACAATGAGCAGTTCTTC; CDR3aa: CAWSVKVAGGYNEQFF; v_gene: TRBV30; d_gene: TRBD2; j_gene: TRBJ2-1; abundance: -
CDR3nt: TGTGCCAGCAGCCACAGGGGGGGCGTAAGCCTCACTGAAGCTTTCTTT; CDR3aa: CASSHRGGVSLTEAFF; v_gene: TRBV7-3; d_gene: TRBD1; j_gene: TRBJ1-1; abundance: -
CDR3nt: TGTGCCAGCAGCCCAGATCGGGACAGGAGCTCTGGGGCCAACGTCCTGACTTTC; CDR3aa: CASSPDRDRSSGANVLTF; v_gene: TRBV2; d_gene: TRBD1; j_gene: TRBJ2-6; abundance: -
CDR3nt: TGTGCCAGTAGTCCCGTCGGGACGTTTTTGAACACTGAAGCTTTCTTT; CDR3aa: CASSPVGTFLNTEAFF; v_gene: TRBV19; d_gene: -; j_gene: TRBJ1-1; abundance: -
CDR3nt: TGTGCCAGCAGTGAGGGTTGGGGCAGCCAGAACACCGGGGAGCTGTTTTTT; CDR3aa: CASSEGWGSQNTGELFF; v_gene: TRBV9; d_gene: -; j_gene: TRBJ2-2; abundance: -
CDR3nt: TGTGCCAGCAGCCGCCCACCGGGCAGGATAGCCGAGCAGTACTTC; CDR3aa: CASSRPPGRIAEQYF; v_gene: TRBV28; d_gene: -; j_gene: TRBJ2-7; abundance: -
CDR3nt: TGCGCCAGCAGGTACAGGGATGCAGAGACCCAGTACTTC; CDR3aa: CASRYRDAETQYF; v_gene: TRBV10-2; d_gene: -; j_gene: TRBJ2-5; abundance: -
CDR3nt: TGTGCCAGCAGCTTAGATCGGGGGTACAATGAGCAGTTCTTC; CDR3aa: CASSLDRGYNEQFF; v_gene: TRBV7-9; d_gene: -; j_gene: TRBJ2-1; abundance: once
CDR3nt: TGTGCCAGCAGCTTGGATGGGAGGGGGAAGAGGACCCAGTACTTC; CDR3aa: CASSLDGRGKRTQYF; v_gene: TRBV5-4; d_gene: -; j_gene: TRBJ2-5; abundance: -
CDR3nt: TGCGCCAGCAGCCAAAAAGTGGGGACACTAGGGGCCAACGTCCTGACTTTC; CDR3aa: CASSQKVGTLGANVLTF; v_gene: TRBV4-1; d_gene: -; j_gene: TRBJ2-6; abundance: -
CDR3nt: TGCGCCAGCAGCTTGGGGCAGATCAATCAGCCCCAGCATTTT; CDR3aa: CASSLGQINQPQHF; v_gene: TRBV5-1; d_gene: -; j_gene: TRBJ1-5; abundance: -
CDR3nt: TGTGCCAGCAGTTTAAGTAGGGCAGGTGACTCTGGAAACACCATATATTTT; CDR3aa: CASSLSRAGDSGNTIYF; v_gene: TRBV28; d_gene: -; j_gene: TRBJ1-3; abundance: once
CDR3nt: TGCGCCAGCAGCTTGGCTGTAGCGGGGTACTCCTACGAGCAGTACTTC; CDR3aa: CASSLAVAGYSYEQYF; v_gene: TRBV5-1; d_gene: TRBD2; j_gene: TRBJ2-7; abundance: -
CDR3nt: TGTGCCAGCAGCTTTTCTAGCGGGAGGGACAATGAGCAGTTCTTC; CDR3aa: CASSFSSGRDNEQFF; v_gene: TRBV5-4; d_gene: TRBD2; j_gene: TRBJ2-1; abundance: -
CDR3nt: TGTGCCAGCAGCGCGGACAGCTCTAGCACAGATACGCAGTATTTT; CDR3aa: CASSADSSSTDTQYF; v_gene: TRBV9; d_gene: -; j_gene: TRBJ2-3; abundance: -
CDR3nt: TGTGCCATCTGGGACGTACCCCAGAACACCGGGGAGCTGTTTTTT; CDR3aa: CAIWDVPQNTGELFF; v_gene: TRBV10-3; d_gene: -; j_gene: TRBJ2-2; abundance: -
CDR3nt: TGTGCCAGCAGTGAACACTTTAGCGGGCTTAGCACAGATACGCAGTATTTT; CDR3aa: CASSEHFSGLSTDTQYF; v_gene: TRBV6-1; d_gene: TRBD2; j_gene: TRBJ2-3; abundance: -
CDR3nt: TGTGCCAGCAGGGGAACAGTGCTCTCTGGAAACACCATATATTTT; CDR3aa: CASRGTVLSGNTIYF; v_gene: TRBV2; d_gene: -; j_gene: TRBJ1-3; abundance: -
CDR3nt: TGTGCCAGCAAAGGGGCGGGGGGAACCTACAATGAGCAGTTCTTC; CDR3aa: CASKGAGGTYNEQFF; v_gene: TRBV6-5; d_gene: TRBD2; j_gene: TRBJ2-1; abundance: -
CDR3nt: TGTGCCAGCAGCTCCAGGTCCTACCGCGTAACCCTCGAGCAGTACTTC; CDR3aa: CASSSRSYRVTLEQYF; v_gene: TRBV5-6; d_gene: -; j_gene: TRBJ2-7; abundance: -
CDR3nt: TGTGCCAGCAGCTCCCAGGGGATAAGCGCTGAAGCTTTCTTT; CDR3aa: CASSSQGISAEAFF; v_gene: TRBV7-9; d_gene: -; j_gene: TRBJ1-1; abundance: -
CDR3nt: TGCGCCAGCAGCGGAGACAGGGTTCGCACAGATACGCAGTATTTT; CDR3aa: CASSGDRVRTDTQYF; v_gene: TRBV5-1; d_gene: TRBD1; j_gene: TRBJ2-3; abundance: once
CDR3nt: TGTGCCAGCAGCGTCCGTCCCTACACTGAAGCTTTCTTT; CDR3aa: CASSVRPYTEAFF; v_gene: TRBV7-2; d_gene: -; j_gene: TRBJ1-1; abundance: -
CDR3nt: TGTGCCAGCACCCAAGGGGTGACCGGGGAGCTGTTTTTT; CDR3aa: CASTQGVTGELFF; v_gene: TRBV9; d_gene: -; j_gene: TRBJ2-2; abundance: -
CDR3nt: TGTGCCAGCAGCCTACAGGGGACTGGAAACACCATATATTTT; CDR3aa: CASSLQGTGNTIYF; v_gene: TRBV11-2; d_gene: TRBD1; j_gene: TRBJ1-3; abundance: -
CDR3nt: TGTGCCAGCATGGTCCCCGGGGCCAACGTCCTGACTTTC; CDR3aa: CASMVPGANVLTF; v_gene: TRBV6-5; d_gene: -; j_gene: TRBJ2-6; abundance: -
CDR3nt: TGTGCCAGCAGCTTAGATGGGGGGTACTATGGCTACACCTTC; CDR3aa: CASSLDGGYYGYTF; v_gene: TRBV7-2; d_gene: -; j_gene: TRBJ1-2; abundance: -
CDR3nt: TGTGCCAGCAGGTCTGGGACGGGAAAGGAGCAGTACTTC; CDR3aa: CASRSGTGKEQYF; v_gene: TRBV27; d_gene: -; j_gene: TRBJ2-7; abundance: -
CDR3nt: TGTGCCAGCTCACAGCGTAGTATACTCACTGAAGCTTTCTTT; CDR3aa: CASSQRSILTEAFF; v_gene: TRBV18; d_gene: -; j_gene: TRBJ1-1; abundance: -
CDR3nt: TGCGCCAGCAGCTTGGGGACTAGAGGCAATGAGCAGTTCTTC; CDR3aa: CASSLGTRGNEQFF; v_gene: TRBV5-1; d_gene: TRBD2; j_gene: TRBJ2-1; abundance: -
CDR3nt: TGTGCCAGTAGCCCGGGGTATCTTGTCGGAGAAAAACTGTTTTTT; CDR3aa: CASSPGYLVGEKLFF; v_gene: TRBV14; d_gene: -; j_gene: TRBJ1-4; abundance: once
CDR3nt: TGCGCCAGCAGCCAAGGATTAACCTACACCTTC; CDR3aa: CASSQGLTYTF; v_gene: TRBV4-1; d_gene: -; j_gene: TRBJ1-2; abundance: -
CDR3nt: TGTGCCAGCAGCTACGACCCCGGGACTGCGAAAACCTTC; CDR3aa: CASSYDPGTAKTF; v_gene: TRBV6-6; d_gene: -; j_gene: TRBJ1-2; abundance: -
CDR3nt: TGTGCCAGCAGCCCAGTGAGGAGCTCCTACAATGAGCAGTTCTTC; CDR3aa: CASSPVRSSYNEQFF; v_gene: TRBV7-9; d_gene: -; j_gene: TRBJ2-1; abundance: -
CDR3nt: TGTGCCAGCTCACCCGGCAGCAATCAGCCCCAGCATTTT; CDR3aa: CASSPGSNQPQHF; v_gene: TRBV18; d_gene: -; j_gene: TRBJ1-5; abundance: -
CDR3nt: TGTGCCAGCAGCCCAAGGGGAGCGGGAGCGGGGGAGACCCAGTACTTC; CDR3aa: CASSPRGAGAGETQYF; v_gene: TRBV7-3; d_gene: TRBD2; j_gene: TRBJ2-5; abundance: -
CDR3nt: TGTGCCAGTAGTTATCGAACCGGGACAGGGGGCGGGCAGCCCCAGCATTTT; CDR3aa: CASSYRTGTGGGQPQHF; v_gene: TRBV19; d_gene: TRBD1; j_gene: TRBJ1-5; abundance: -
CDR3nt: TGTGCTAGTGGTTCGTCGGACAGGCCCCAGCATTTT; CDR3aa: CASGSSDRPQHF; v_gene: TRBV12-5; d_gene: -; j_gene: TRBJ1-5; abundance: few
CDR3nt: TGTGCCAGCTCACCACAGGGACAAGGAGAGACCCAGTACTTC; CDR3aa: CASSPQGQGETQYF; v_gene: TRBV18; d_gene: -; j_gene: TRBJ2-5; abundance: once
CDR3nt: TGCGCCAGCAGTCGGACTAGCGGGAGGGCCCCCCTCTCCTACGAGCAGTACTTC; CDR3aa: CASSRTSGRAPLSYEQYF; v_gene: TRBV4-1; d_gene: TRBD2; j_gene: TRBJ2-7; abundance: -
CDR3nt: TGTGCCAGCAGCGTAGATCGGGGGACCTACGAGCAGTACTTC; CDR3aa: CASSVDRGTYEQYF; v_gene: TRBV9; d_gene: -; j_gene: TRBJ2-7; abundance: -